A single sample gave rise to the 18 T cell receptor beta chains below, sequenced in a study of blood T cell repertoires in COVID-19. Profiling relied on immunoSEQ multiplex PCR, and the TCRdb table lists in-frame clones only, not all of them. The sample includes 150,000 to 200,000 clones, 80% to 90% of them seen just once. Sequenced material: PBMCs or T cells enriched from blood (not recorded which). The source of these receptors is a man aged 40-49 years who had recovered from COVID-19.

The chain links TRBV5-4 to TRBJ2-3; 9 bases match TRBD1. The ends lost 2 bases at V and 6 bases at J; junction bases unmatched: 7. The CDR3 extends over 15 amino acids. Germline V gene data show CDR1 as SGHNT and CDR2 as YYREEE (reference sequence). CDR3 sequence (DNA): TGTGCCAGCAGCTTAAATCGACAGGGGGGTGATACGCAGTATTTT. It yields the protein CASSLNRQGGDTQYF.

This chain uses TRBV7-7 with TRBJ2-5, with TRBD2 as a possible D gene (5 bases). This CDR3 is built from 13 residues. With 5 bases removed from V and 7 bases from J, the gap between germline ends came to 14 bases. The V gene's germline CDR1 is SSHAT and CDR2 FNYEAQ (reference sequence). The CDR3, as DNA: TGTGCCAGCAGCGGCGGGCCTGGGGTGACCCAGTACTTC. Translated: CASSGGPGVTQYF.

The chain carries TRBV5-4 and TRBJ2-7; a weak D match, TRBD2 (5 bases). Trimming shortened V by 3 bases and J by 4 bases, and 14 bases separated the two germline ends. This CDR3 spans 14 amino acids. CDR1 is SGHNT and CDR2 is YYREEE in the germline V gene (reference sequence). The CDR3 nucleotides read TGTGCCAGCAGCTCGTCCCACCGGGGTTACGAGCAGTACTTC. This codes for CASSSSHRGYEQYF.

This clone was picked up a small number of times. The chain links TRBV6-5 to TRBJ2-7; D perhaps matches TRBD1 (6 bases). The CDR3 is made up of 15 amino acids. Trimming shortened V by 6 bases and J by 0 bases, and 15 bases separated the two germline ends. Germline assignment: CDR1 MNHEY and CDR2 SVGAGI. CDR3 amino acids: CASRKAGTFSYEQYF. CDR3 DNA: TGTGCCAGCAGAAAAGCCGGGACATTCTCCTACGAGCAGTACTTC.

This clone was counted a few times. The chain combines TRBV3-1 (or the pseudogene TRBV3-2) with TRBJ2-3, with D tentatively TRBD2 (5 bases). Germline CDR1 and CDR2: LGHDT and YNNKEL (reference sequence). The CDR3 totals 17 residues. Trimming shortened V by 1 base and J by 6 bases, and 20 bases separated the two germline ends. CDR3 bases: TGTGCCAGCAGCCAAGCCCCAGGACTCCTGGGCAGGGATACGCAGTATTTT. Its protein is CASSQAPGLLGRDTQYF.

The chain has TRBV4-2 and TRBJ1-1, with D perhaps matching TRBD1 (5 bases). Trimming pared 1 base from V and 5 bases from J, leaving 14 bases between. The V gene's germline CDR1 is LGHNA and CDR2 YNFKEQ. The CDR3 totals 15 residues. DNA of the CDR3: TGTGCCAGCAGCCAAGGGGGCCCCAGGGTAACTGAAGCTTTCTTT. This codes for CASSQGGPRVTEAFF.

This clone was seen once. V usage is TRBV3-1 (or the pseudogene TRBV3-2) and J usage is TRBJ1-1; TRBD1 is a possible D gene (6 bases). The CDR3 is 15 residues long. Germline V gene data show CDR1 as LGHDT and CDR2 as YNNKEL (reference sequence). V was clipped by 0 bases and J by 0 bases, with 8 bases between them. The CDR3: CASSQEGTLNTEAFF. The CDR3 DNA sequence: TGTGCCAGCAGCCAAGAAGGGACACTGAACACTGAAGCTTTCTTT.

This clone has just a few counts. This chain joins TRBV27 and TRBJ1-6; D not resolved. The CDR3 is made up of 15 amino acids. Trimming removed 4 bases at V and 10 bases at J, with 17 bases between. CDR1 and CDR2 (germline): MNHEY, SMNVEV (reference sequence). The CDR3 DNA follows: TGTGCCAGCAGTTCCTTTACGGGGAAGGGATCACCCCTCCACTTT. This sequence encodes CASSSFTGKGSPLHF.

This clone was seen once. This sequence joins TRBV6-2 or TRBV6-3 and TRBJ2-7; tentative D call: TRBD1 (6 bases). The V gene's germline CDR1 is MNHEY and CDR2 SVGEGT. The CDR3 spans 14 residues. The V end lost 4 bases, the J end lost 6 bases, and 16 bases lay between the germline ends. The CDR3 region is CASSLLTGTREQYF. In DNA, the CDR3 is TGTGCCAGCAGTTTGTTAACCGGGACACGCGAGCAGTACTTC.

The sample holds many counts of this clone. The CDR3 here is CASSRASGTARNYGYTF. The CDR3 bases are TGCGCCAGCAGCCGGGCCTCCGGGACAGCTCGAAACTATGGCTACACCTTC. The rearrangement uses TRBV4-3 and TRBJ1-2; 7 positions match TRBD1. Per the germline V gene, CDR1 is LGHNA and CDR2 is YSLEER. The ends lost 4 bases at V and 2 bases at J; junction bases unmatched: 13. The CDR3 length is 17 residues.

V is TRBV2 and J is TRBJ2-3; no clear D gene. The V and J ends lost 5 bases and 0 bases respectively, with 9 bases between them. CDR1 and CDR2 (germline): SNHLY, FYNNEI. The CDR3 contains 14 residues. CDR3 sequence reads: CASSSRSSTDTQYF. The CDR3 coding sequence is TGTGCCAGCAGTTCGAGGTCTAGCACAGATACGCAGTATTTT.

The J gene is TRBJ2-2, the V gene TRBV24-1; D is ambiguous. From germline, CDR1 is KGHDR and CDR2 SFDVKD. The ends were cut back, 7 bases at V and 2 bases at J, with 10 bases in the middle. This CDR3 is built from 14 residues. CDR3 nucleotides: TGTGCCACCAGCCCAACTCGAAACACCGGGGAGCTGTTTTTT. It translates to CATSPTRNTGELFF.

The chain couples TRBV9 to TRBJ2-1; TRBD2 agrees at 10 bases. V lost 4 bases to trimming and J lost 7 bases; unmatched junction nucleotides: 11. CDR1 SGDLS and CDR2 YYNGEE come from the germline V gene. The CDR3 totals 16 residues. CDR3 protein: CASSPQILAGSNEQFF. For the CDR3, the DNA is TGTGCCAGCAGCCCACAGATACTAGCGGGATCTAATGAGCAGTTCTTC.

Only one count was recorded for this clone. V is TRBV7-6 and J is TRBJ2-5, with D possibly being TRBD2 (6 bases). Trimming stripped 2 bases from V and 2 bases from J, with 9 bases between. Germline V gene lookup returns CDR1 SGHVS and CDR2 FNYEAQ. CDR3 size: 14 residues. This CDR3 reads CASSLRREQETQYF. DNA of the CDR3: TGTGCCAGCAGCTTACGGCGGGAACAAGAGACCCAGTACTTC.

This sequence joins TRBV14 and TRBJ2-3, with D perhaps matching TRBD2 (5 bases). Germline-derived CDR1 and CDR2 are SGHDN and FVKESK. The V and J ends lost 0 bases and 5 bases respectively, with 9 bases between them. The CDR3 sequence is 14 residues long. The CDR3 bases are TGTGCCAGCAGCCAAGATAAGAGCGGAGATACGCAGTATTTT. It is translated as CASSQDKSGDTQYF.

This clone came up a few times. The J gene is TRBJ2-1, the V gene TRBV18; D is unresolved. Trimming removed 0 bases from V and 7 bases from J, with 7 bases in between. The V gene's germline CDR1 is KGHSH and CDR2 LQKENI. CDR3 size: 13 residues. In nucleotides, the CDR3 is TGTGCCAGCTCACCACCTCCTAGTAATGAGCAGTTCTTC. The encoded protein is CASSPPPSNEQFF.

The rearrangement links TRBV7-2 to TRBJ1-1; the D gene is possibly TRBD1 (6 bases). Trimming removed 1 base at V and 1 base at J, with 10 bases between. The CDR3 covers 15 residues. Germline CDR1 is SGHTA and CDR2 is FQGNSA. The CDR3 protein is CASSLGRTANTEAFF. The CDR3 nucleotides are TGTGCCAGCAGCTTAGGGAGGACAGCGAACACTGAAGCTTTCTTT.

This rearrangement joins TRBV27 to TRBJ2-2; 8 nucleotides line up with TRBD1. The trim removed 7 bases at V and 0 bases at J, leaving 4 bases unmatched. The germline CDR1 and CDR2 sequences are MNHEY and SMNVEV (reference sequence). The CDR3 spans 15 residues. The CDR3 nucleotides read TGTGCCAGCACCACAGGGGGAGCGAACACCGGGGAGCTGTTTTTT. This codes for CASTTGGANTGELFF.